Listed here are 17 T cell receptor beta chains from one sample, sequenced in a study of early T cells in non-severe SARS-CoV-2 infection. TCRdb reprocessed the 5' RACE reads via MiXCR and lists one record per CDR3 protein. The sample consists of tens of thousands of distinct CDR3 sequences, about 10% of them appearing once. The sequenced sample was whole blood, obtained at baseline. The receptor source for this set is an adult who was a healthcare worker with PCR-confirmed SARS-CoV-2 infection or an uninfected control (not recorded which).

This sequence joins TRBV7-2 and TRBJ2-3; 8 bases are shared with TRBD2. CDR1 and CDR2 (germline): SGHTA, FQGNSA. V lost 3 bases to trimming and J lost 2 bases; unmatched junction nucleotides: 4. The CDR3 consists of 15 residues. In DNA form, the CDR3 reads TGTGCCAGCAGCTTCCAAGCGGGGGTCACAGATACGCAGTATTTT. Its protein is CASSFQAGVTDTQYF.

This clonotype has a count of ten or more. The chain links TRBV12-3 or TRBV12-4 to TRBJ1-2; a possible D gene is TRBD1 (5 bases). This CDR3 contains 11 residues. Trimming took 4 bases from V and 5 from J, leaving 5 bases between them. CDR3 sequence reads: CASSSGYGYTF. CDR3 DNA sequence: TGTGCCAGCAGTTCAGGGTATGGCTACACCTTC.

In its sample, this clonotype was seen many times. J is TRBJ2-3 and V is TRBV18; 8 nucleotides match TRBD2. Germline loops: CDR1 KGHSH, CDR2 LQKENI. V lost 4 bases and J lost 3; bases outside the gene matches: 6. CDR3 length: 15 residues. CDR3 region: CASSLSGTRTDTQYF. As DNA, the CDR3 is TGTGCCAGCTCACTGTCCGGGACTAGAACAGATACGCAGTATTTT. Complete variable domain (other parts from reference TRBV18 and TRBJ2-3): NAGVMQNPRHLVRRRGQEARLRCSPMKGHSHVYWYRQLPEEGLKFMVYLQKENIIDESGMPKERFSAEFPKEGPSILRIQQVVRGDSAAYFCASSLSGTRTDTQYFGPGTRLTVL.

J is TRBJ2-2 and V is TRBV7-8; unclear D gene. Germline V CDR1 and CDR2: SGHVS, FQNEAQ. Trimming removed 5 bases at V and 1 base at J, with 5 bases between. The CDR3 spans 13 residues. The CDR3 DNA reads TGTGCCAGCAGCACCCGGAACACCGGGGAGCTGTTTTTT. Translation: CASSTRNTGELFF.

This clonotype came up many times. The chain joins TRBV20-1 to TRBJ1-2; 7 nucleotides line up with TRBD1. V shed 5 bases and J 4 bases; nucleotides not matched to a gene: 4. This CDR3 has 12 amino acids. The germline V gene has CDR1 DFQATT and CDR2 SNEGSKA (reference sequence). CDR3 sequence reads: CSADDRVYGYTF. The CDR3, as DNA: TGCAGTGCTGATGACAGGGTCTATGGCTACACCTTC.

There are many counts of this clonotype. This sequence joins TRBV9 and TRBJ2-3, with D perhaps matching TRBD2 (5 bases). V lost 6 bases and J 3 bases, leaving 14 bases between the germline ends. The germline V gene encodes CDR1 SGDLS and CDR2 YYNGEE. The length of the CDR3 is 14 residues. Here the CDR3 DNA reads TGTGCCAGCAAAGAACTAGACAAAACAGATACGCAGTATTTT. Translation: CASKELDKTDTQYF.

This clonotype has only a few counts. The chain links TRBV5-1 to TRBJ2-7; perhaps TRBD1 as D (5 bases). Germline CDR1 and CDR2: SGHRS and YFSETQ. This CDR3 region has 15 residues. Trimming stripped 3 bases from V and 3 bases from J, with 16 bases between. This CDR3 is CASSSTMDTFYEQYF. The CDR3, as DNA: TGCGCCAGCAGCTCCACTATGGACACTTTCTACGAGCAGTACTTC.

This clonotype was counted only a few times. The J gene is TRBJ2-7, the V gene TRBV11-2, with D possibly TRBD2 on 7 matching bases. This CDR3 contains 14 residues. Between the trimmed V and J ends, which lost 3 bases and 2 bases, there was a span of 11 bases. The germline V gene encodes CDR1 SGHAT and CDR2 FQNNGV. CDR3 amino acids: CASSLDGGPYEQYF. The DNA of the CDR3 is TGTGCCAGCAGCTTGGACGGGGGGCCCTACGAGCAGTACTTC.

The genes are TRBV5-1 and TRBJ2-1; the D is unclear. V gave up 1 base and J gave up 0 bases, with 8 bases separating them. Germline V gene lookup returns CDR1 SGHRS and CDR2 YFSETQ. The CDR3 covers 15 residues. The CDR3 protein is CASSLMADSYNEQFF. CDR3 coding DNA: TGCGCCAGCAGCTTGATGGCCGACTCCTACAATGAGCAGTTCTTC.

The CDR3: CASSASGLLTDTQYF. CDR3 DNA sequence: TGTGCCAGCAGCGCCTCGGGACTCCTCACAGATACGCAGTATTTT. The V call is TRBV11-2, the J call TRBJ2-3; D perhaps matches TRBD2 (6 bases). The CDR3 length is 15 residues. Germline V CDR1 and CDR2: SGHAT, FQNNGV. V dropped 5 bases and J dropped 2 bases, with 14 bases sitting between them.

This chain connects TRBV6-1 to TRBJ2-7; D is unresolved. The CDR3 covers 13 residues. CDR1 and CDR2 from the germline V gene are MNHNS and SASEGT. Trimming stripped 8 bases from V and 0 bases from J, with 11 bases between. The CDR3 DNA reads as TGTGCCAGCGAGACGACCAGCTCCTACGAGCAGTACTTC. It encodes CASETTSSYEQYF.

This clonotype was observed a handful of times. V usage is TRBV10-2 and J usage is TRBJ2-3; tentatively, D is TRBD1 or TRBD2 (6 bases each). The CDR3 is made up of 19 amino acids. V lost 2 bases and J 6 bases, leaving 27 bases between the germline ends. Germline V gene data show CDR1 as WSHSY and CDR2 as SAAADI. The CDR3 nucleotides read TGCGCCAGCAGTGAGGGTAGTTGGGGGCGGATAGGAGGGACCGATACGCAGTATTTT. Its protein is CASSEGSWGRIGGTDTQYF.

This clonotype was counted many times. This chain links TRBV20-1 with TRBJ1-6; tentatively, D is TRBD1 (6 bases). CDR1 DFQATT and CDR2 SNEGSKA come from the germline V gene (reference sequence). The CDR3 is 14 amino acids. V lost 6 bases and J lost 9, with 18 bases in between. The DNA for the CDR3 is TGCAGTGCCCCTTCCCAGGGGCGAGGTTCACCCCTCCACTTT. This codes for CSAPSQGRGSPLHF.

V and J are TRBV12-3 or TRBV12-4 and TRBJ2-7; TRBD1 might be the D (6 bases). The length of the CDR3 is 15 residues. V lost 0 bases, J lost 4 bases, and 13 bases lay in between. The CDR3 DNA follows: TGTGCCAGCAGTTTAGCCGGGACATTTAGTTACGAGCAGTACTTC. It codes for CASSLAGTFSYEQYF.

CDR3 sequence: CASSSTHFATNEKLFF. In DNA form, the CDR3 reads TGTGCCAGCAGCTCCACTCACTTTGCAACTAATGAAAAACTGTTTTTT. This chain joins TRBV7-6 and TRBJ1-4; D not resolved. Germline-derived CDR1 and CDR2 are SGHVS and FNYEAQ. The length of the CDR3 is 16 residues. V was pared by 4 bases and J by 0 bases, with 12 bases between.

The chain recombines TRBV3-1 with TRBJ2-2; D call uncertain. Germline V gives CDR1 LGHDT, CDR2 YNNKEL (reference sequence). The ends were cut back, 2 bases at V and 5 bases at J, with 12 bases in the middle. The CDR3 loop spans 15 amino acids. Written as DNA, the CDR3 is TGTGCCAGCAGCCAAAGGGCAGGAAGGACCGGGGAGCTGTTTTTT. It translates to CASSQRAGRTGELFF.

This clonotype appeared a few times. The CDR3 sequence is CASSRTREFGANVLTF. CDR3 DNA sequence: TGTGCCAGCAGCCGAACACGGGAGTTCGGGGCCAACGTCCTGACTTTC. The rearrangement links TRBV11-2 to TRBJ2-6; weak D call: TRBD2 (6 bases). The V gene's germline CDR1 is SGHAT and CDR2 FQNNGV. V lost 5 bases, J lost 4 bases, and 15 bases lay in between. The CDR3 has 16 residues. Combining the CDR3 with reference TRBV11-2 and TRBJ2-6 gives the whole variable domain EAGVAQSPRYKIIEKRQSVAFWCNPISGHATLYWYQQILGQGPKLLIQFQNNGVVDDSQLPKDRFSAERLKGVDSTLKIQPAKLEDSAVYLCASSRTREFGANVLTFGAGSRLTVL.